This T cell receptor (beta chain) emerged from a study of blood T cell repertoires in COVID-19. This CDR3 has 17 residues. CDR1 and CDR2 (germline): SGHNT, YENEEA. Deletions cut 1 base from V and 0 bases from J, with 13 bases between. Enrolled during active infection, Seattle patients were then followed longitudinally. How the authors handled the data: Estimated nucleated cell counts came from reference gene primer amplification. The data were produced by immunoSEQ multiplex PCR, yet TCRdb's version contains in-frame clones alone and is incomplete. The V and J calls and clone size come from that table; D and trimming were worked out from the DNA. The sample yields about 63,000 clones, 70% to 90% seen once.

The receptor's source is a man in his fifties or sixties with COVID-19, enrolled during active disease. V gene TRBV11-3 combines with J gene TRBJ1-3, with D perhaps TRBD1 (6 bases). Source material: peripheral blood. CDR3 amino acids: CASSLAGGPYSGNTIYF. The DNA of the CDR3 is TGTGCCAGCAGCTTAGCTGGGGGCCCGTACTCTGGAAACACCATATATTTT. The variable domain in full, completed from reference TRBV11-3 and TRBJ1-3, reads EAGVVQSPRYKIIEKKQPVAFWCNPISGHNTLYWYLQNLGQGPELLIRYENEEAVDDSQLPKDRFSAERLKGVDSTLKIQPAELGDSAVYLCASSLAGGPYSGNTIYFGEGSWLTVV.